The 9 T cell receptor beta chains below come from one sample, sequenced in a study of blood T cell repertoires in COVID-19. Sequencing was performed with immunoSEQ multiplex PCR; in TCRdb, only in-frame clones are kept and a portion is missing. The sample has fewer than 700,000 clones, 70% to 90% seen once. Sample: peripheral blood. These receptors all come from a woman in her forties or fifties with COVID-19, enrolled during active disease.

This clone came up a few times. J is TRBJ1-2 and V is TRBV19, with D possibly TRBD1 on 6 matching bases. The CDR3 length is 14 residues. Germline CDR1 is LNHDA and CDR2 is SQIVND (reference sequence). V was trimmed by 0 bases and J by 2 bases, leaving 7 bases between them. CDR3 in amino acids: CASSIDGQNYGYTF. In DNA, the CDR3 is TGTGCCAGTAGTATAGATGGACAGAACTATGGCTACACCTTC.

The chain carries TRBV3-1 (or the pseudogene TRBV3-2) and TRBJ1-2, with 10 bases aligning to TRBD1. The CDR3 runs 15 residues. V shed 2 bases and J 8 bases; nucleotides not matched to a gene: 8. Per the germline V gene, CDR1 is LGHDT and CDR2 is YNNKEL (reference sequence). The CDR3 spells CASSQHGGTGEGYTF. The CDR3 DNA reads TGTGCCAGCAGCCAACACGGCGGGACAGGGGAAGGCTACACCTTC.

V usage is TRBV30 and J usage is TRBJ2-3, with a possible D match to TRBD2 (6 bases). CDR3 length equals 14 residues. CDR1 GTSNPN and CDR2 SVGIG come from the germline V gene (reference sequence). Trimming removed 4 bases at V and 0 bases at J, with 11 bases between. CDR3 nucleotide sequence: TGTGCCTGGAATCTGGGACTGAGCACAGATACGCAGTATTTT. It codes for CAWNLGLSTDTQYF.

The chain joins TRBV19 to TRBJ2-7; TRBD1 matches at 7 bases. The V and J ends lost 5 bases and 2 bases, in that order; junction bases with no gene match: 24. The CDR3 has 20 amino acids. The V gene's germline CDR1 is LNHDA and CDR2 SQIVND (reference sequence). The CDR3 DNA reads TGTGCCAGTAGTGCGAATCTTACGGGGCCAATTACAGGGGAACCCTACGAGCAGTACTTC. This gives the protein CASSANLTGPITGEPYEQYF.

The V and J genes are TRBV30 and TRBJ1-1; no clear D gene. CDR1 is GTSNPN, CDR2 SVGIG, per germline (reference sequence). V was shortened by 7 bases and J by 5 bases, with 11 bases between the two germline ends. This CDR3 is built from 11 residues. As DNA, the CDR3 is TGTGCCTTTCGAAGAGGGACTGAAGCTTTCTTT. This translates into CAFRRGTEAFF.

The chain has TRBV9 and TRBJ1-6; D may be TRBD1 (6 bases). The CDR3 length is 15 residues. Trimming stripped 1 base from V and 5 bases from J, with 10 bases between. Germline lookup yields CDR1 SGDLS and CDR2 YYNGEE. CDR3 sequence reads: CASSVRAGDNSPLHF. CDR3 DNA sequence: TGTGCCAGCAGCGTACGGGCAGGGGATAATTCACCCCTCCACTTT.

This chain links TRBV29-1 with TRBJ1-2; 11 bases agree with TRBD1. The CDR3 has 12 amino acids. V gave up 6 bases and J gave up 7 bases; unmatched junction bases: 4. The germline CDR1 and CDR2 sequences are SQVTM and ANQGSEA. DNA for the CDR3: TGCAGCGTGGGACAGGGGGTGGGTGGCTACACCTTC. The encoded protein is CSVGQGVGGYTF.

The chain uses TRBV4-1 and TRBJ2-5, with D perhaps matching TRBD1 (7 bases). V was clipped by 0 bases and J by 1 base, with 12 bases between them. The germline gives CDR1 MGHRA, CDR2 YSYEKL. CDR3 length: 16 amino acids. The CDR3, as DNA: TGCGCCAGCAGCCAAGAGGTCAGGGGGGTCCAAGAGACCCAGTACTTC. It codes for CASSQEVRGVQETQYF.

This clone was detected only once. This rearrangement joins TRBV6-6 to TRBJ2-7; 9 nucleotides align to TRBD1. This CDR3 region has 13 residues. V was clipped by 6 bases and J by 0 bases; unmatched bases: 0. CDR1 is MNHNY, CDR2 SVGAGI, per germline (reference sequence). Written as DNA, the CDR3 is TGTGCCAGCAGGGACAGGGGCTCCTACGAGCAGTACTTC. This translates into CASRDRGSYEQYF.